A single sample is the source of the 14 T cell receptor beta chains below, sequenced in a study of cytotoxic CD8 clonotypes in ibrutinib-treated CLL. This table comes from immunoSEQ multiplex PCR, and its TCRdb copy is limited to in-frame clones, with some not included. The data contain about 250,000 clones, less than 75% of them singletons. The sequencing used PBMCs, collected after 24 months of ibrutinib treatment. These receptors all stem from a human donor with chronic lymphocytic leukemia.

The chain links TRBV11-2 to TRBJ2-1; D is perhaps TRBD2 (5 bases). CDR3 size: 14 residues. Germline V lookup: CDR1 SGHAT, CDR2 FQNNGV. The V and J ends lost 0 bases and 9 bases respectively, with 12 bases between them. CDR3 residues: CASSLDPGVREQFF. The CDR3 coding sequence is TGTGCCAGCAGCTTAGATCCCGGGGTACGTGAGCAGTTCTTC.

This clone was counted a few times. The DNA for the CDR3 is TGTGCCAGCAGCAAACACTTCCGCGGGAGGATGGCCGGGGAGCTGTTTTTT. The encoded protein is CASSKHFRGRMAGELFF. The chain has TRBV9 and TRBJ2-2; 8 nucleotides line up with TRBD2. J lost 6 bases, V lost 4 bases, and 14 bases had no gene match. This CDR3 has 17 residues. Germline lookup yields CDR1 SGDLS and CDR2 YYNGEE.

The chain recombines TRBV7-9 with TRBJ1-5; 8 bases are a match to TRBD1. Germline CDR1 and CDR2: SEHNR and FQNEAQ (reference sequence). J lost 5 bases, V lost 5 bases, and 8 bases had no gene match. This CDR3 comprises 15 residues. CDR3 amino acids: CASSRPEDRDQPQHF. The DNA for the CDR3 is TGTGCCAGCAGCCGGCCGGAGGACAGGGATCAGCCCCAGCATTTT.

This chain joins TRBV28 and TRBJ1-1; D might be TRBD1 (6 bases). This CDR3 is 15 amino acids long. CDR1 is MDHEN and CDR2 is SYDVKM in the germline V gene. The germline V and J ends were trimmed by 1 base and 1 base, with 10 bases remaining between them. CDR3 nucleotides: TGTGCCAGCAGTTTATATGGGGGCGGGAACACTGAAGCTTTCTTT. Residues: CASSLYGGGNTEAFF.

The rearrangement joins TRBV7-2 to TRBJ2-3; the D gene is possibly TRBD1 (6 bases). Per the germline V gene, CDR1 is SGHTA and CDR2 is FQGNSA. Trimming removed 8 bases from V and 5 bases from J, with 17 bases in between. This CDR3 region has 14 residues. CDR3 protein: CASQRRQAIDTQYF. The CDR3 DNA sequence: TGTGCCAGCCAGCGTAGACAGGCGATAGATACGCAGTATTTT.

The chain has TRBV28 and TRBJ2-5; 10 nucleotides agree with TRBD2. V shed 4 bases and J 1 base; nucleotides not matched to a gene: 6. The CDR3 has 16 residues. Germline V gene data show CDR1 as MDHEN and CDR2 as SYDVKM. The chain's CDR3 is CASSYGPSGSQETQYF. The CDR3 DNA sequence: TGTGCCAGCAGTTACGGGCCTAGCGGGAGCCAAGAGACCCAGTACTTC.

The chain carries TRBV9 and TRBJ1-5; D may be TRBD1 (6 bases). With 0 bases removed from V and 4 bases from J, the gap between germline ends came to 11 bases. The germline V gene encodes CDR1 SGDLS and CDR2 YYNGEE. The CDR3 contains 15 residues. The CDR3 sequence: CASSVEPQGNQPQHF. The CDR3 DNA reads TGTGCCAGCAGCGTAGAACCCCAGGGGAATCAGCCCCAGCATTTT.

V usage is TRBV27 and J usage is TRBJ2-3, with 10 bases that match TRBD2. The CDR3 contains 17 residues. Germline loops: CDR1 MNHEY, CDR2 SMNVEV (reference sequence). With V trimmed by 2 bases and J by 6 bases, 11 bases remained unmatched. The CDR3 region has the DNA TGTGCCAGCAGTTTACGACGGACTAGCGGCGGGAGGGATACGCAGTATTTT. Translated, it gives CASSLRRTSGGRDTQYF.

The count of this clone is one. The chain links TRBV7-9 to TRBJ2-1; maybe TRBD1 (5 bases). V was trimmed by 1 base and J by 6 bases, leaving 10 bases between them. Germline V CDR1 and CDR2: SEHNR, FQNEAQ (reference sequence). This CDR3 has 14 amino acids. The CDR3 coding sequence is TGTGCCAGCAGCTTAGTCGCAGGGCGCAATGAGCAGTTCTTC. This sequence encodes CASSLVAGRNEQFF. Full variable domain (remainder filled in from reference TRBV7-9 and TRBJ2-1): DTGVSQNPRHKITKRGQNVTFRCDPISEHNRLYWYRQTLGQGPEFLTYFQNEAQLEKSRLLSDRFSAERPKGSFSTLEIQRTEQGDSAMYLCASSLVAGRNEQFFGPGTRLTVL.

V gene TRBV25-1 combines with J gene TRBJ1-1, with a weak D call TRBD1 (6 bases). V lost 1 base, J lost 4 bases, and 10 bases lay in between. Germline V lookup: CDR1 MGHDK, CDR2 SYGVNS. This CDR3 is 14 amino acids long. The CDR3 protein is CASSESGAVTEAFF. Written as DNA, the CDR3 is TGTGCCAGCAGTGAATCAGGGGCGGTCACTGAAGCTTTCTTT.

The chain recombines TRBV5-1 with TRBJ2-4; TRBD2 aligns across 9 bases. This CDR3 comprises 16 residues. V shed 0 bases and J 8 bases; nucleotides not matched to a gene: 9. Germline V lookup: CDR1 SGHRS, CDR2 YFSETQ. Here the CDR3 reads CASSLEGGRASDIQYF. CDR3 DNA sequence: TGCGCCAGCAGCTTGGAAGGCGGGAGGGCCAGTGACATTCAGTACTTC. Based on the CDR3 plus reference TRBV5-1 and TRBJ2-4, the full variable domain is KAGVTQTPRYLIKTRGQQVTLSCSPISGHRSVSWYQQTPGQGLQFLFEYFSETQRNKGNFPGRFSGRQFSNSRSEMNVSTLELGDSALYLCASSLEGGRASDIQYFGAGTRLSVL.

The V and J genes are TRBV28 and TRBJ1-5; D may be TRBD1 (6 bases). CDR1 is MDHEN and CDR2 is SYDVKM in the germline V gene. Trimming shortened V by 4 bases and J by 4 bases, and 8 bases separated the two germline ends. The CDR3 extends over 13 amino acids. The CDR3 reads CASSSTGNQPQHF. Here the CDR3 DNA reads TGTGCCAGCAGTTCCACAGGGAATCAGCCCCAGCATTTT.

This clone was observed a single time. The rearrangement uses TRBV9 and TRBJ2-2; 7 bases map to TRBD1. Germline CDR1 is SGDLS and CDR2 is YYNGEE. The CDR3 is 17 residues long. V lost 3 bases, J lost 0 bases, and 8 bases stayed unmatched. In nucleotides, the CDR3 is TGTGCCAGCAGCGCAGGGCCCGGGACAGCGAACACCGGGGAGCTGTTTTTT. Translation: CASSAGPGTANTGELFF.

The chain carries TRBV9 and TRBJ2-5, with 11 nucleotides matching TRBD2. J lost 5 bases, V lost 2 bases, and 2 bases had no gene match. This CDR3 has 14 residues. Per germline, CDR1 SGDLS and CDR2 YYNGEE. Written as DNA, the CDR3 is TGTGCCAGCAGCGTTTTAGCGGGAGGGGAGACCCAGTACTTC. Encoded protein: CASSVLAGGETQYF.